Below, 15 T cell receptor beta chains from the same sample are listed, as sequenced in a study of blood T cell repertoires in COVID-19. Sequencing used immunoSEQ multiplex PCR; TCRdb keeps in-frame clones, though not all of them. The sample includes about 90,000 clones, about 90% of them seen just once. Sequenced material: peripheral blood. These receptors came from a male donor with acute or convalescent COVID-19.

This clone was observed a handful of times. The rearrangement joins TRBV5-1 to TRBJ1-2, with D possibly matching TRBD1 (5 bases). The V gene lost 0 bases and the J gene lost 5 bases, with 14 bases spanning the gap. This CDR3 is 15 amino acids long. The germline V gene encodes CDR1 SGHRS and CDR2 YFSETQ. CDR3 amino acids: CASSLDSTALYGYTF. The DNA of the CDR3 is TGCGCCAGCAGCTTGGACTCGACAGCGTTGTATGGCTACACCTTC.

The chain uses TRBV6-5 and TRBJ1-2, with 12 nucleotides matching TRBD1. The trim removed 2 bases at V and 7 bases at J, leaving 5 bases unmatched. Germline V gene sequence: CDR1 MNHEY, CDR2 SVGAGI. This CDR3 has 15 residues. The CDR3 sequence is CASSYGGTGGGGYTF. In DNA form, the CDR3 reads TGTGCCAGCAGTTACGGGGGGACAGGGGGCGGTGGCTACACCTTC.

V gene TRBV19 combines with J gene TRBJ1-3, with D possibly matching TRBD1 (5 bases). The CDR3 has 14 amino acids. Germline CDR1 is LNHDA and CDR2 is SQIVND (reference sequence). V was cut by 6 bases and J by 3 bases, with 12 bases left in between. CDR3 in DNA: TGTGCCAGTAGCCCGGACATAATTGGAAACACCATATATTTT. Translation gives CASSPDIIGNTIYF.

V gene TRBV11-2 combines with J gene TRBJ2-7; the match to TRBD1 covers 9 bases. The CDR3 loop spans 14 amino acids. Germline CDR1 SGHAT, CDR2 FQNNGV. The V and J ends lost 5 bases and 5 bases, in that order; junction bases with no gene match: 7. The CDR3 spells CASSVGQGGDEQYF. DNA for the CDR3: TGTGCCAGCAGCGTGGGACAGGGTGGCGACGAGCAGTACTTC.

The chain employs TRBV6-5 and TRBJ1-2; unclear D gene. CDR3 length: 14 residues. Trimming took off 10 bases at V and 3 bases at J, with 18 bases between the two ends. Germline V lookup: CDR1 MNHEY, CDR2 SVGAGI. CDR3: CAMLRAGYDYGYTF. In nucleotides, the CDR3 is TGTGCCATGCTCCGCGCGGGGTACGACTATGGCTACACCTTC.

This clone was recorded a few times. This rearrangement joins TRBV7-9 to TRBJ2-2; 7 bases line up with TRBD1. This CDR3 contains 12 residues. V was clipped by 6 bases and J by 7 bases; unmatched bases: 2. Germline CDR1 SEHNR, CDR2 FQNEAQ (reference sequence). The CDR3 reads CASRTGLGELFF. The CDR3 DNA follows: TGTGCCAGCAGGACAGGGCTCGGGGAGCTGTTTTTT.

The CDR3 loop is CASSFSTDTQYF. The CDR3 nucleotides read TGTGCCAGCAGTTTCTCGACAGATACGCAGTATTTT. V gene TRBV12-3 or TRBV12-4 combines with J gene TRBJ2-3; D is uncertain. CDR3 size: 12 residues. Between the trimmed V and J ends, which lost 3 bases and 3 bases, there was a span of 4 bases.

The V and J genes are TRBV7-8 and TRBJ2-2, with TRBD1 identical over 10 bases. V shed 5 bases and J 3 bases; nucleotides not matched to a gene: 6. CDR1 and CDR2 from the germline V gene are SGHVS and FQNEAQ. CDR3 length: 16 residues. The CDR3 region has the DNA TGTGCCAGCAGCGCCAAGGGACAGGGGTACACCGGGGAGCTGTTTTTT. Translated, it gives CASSAKGQGYTGELFF.

The chain recombines TRBV18 with TRBJ2-5; TRBD1 matches at 7 bases. Germline loops: CDR1 KGHSH, CDR2 LQKENI. After removal of 5 bases from V and 2 bases from J, the junction contained 8 bases not matched to a gene. CDR3 length equals 15 residues. CDR3 protein: CASSSGLRGQETQYF. The CDR3 bases are TGTGCCAGCTCATCAGGGCTCAGGGGGCAAGAGACCCAGTACTTC.

The DNA for the CDR3 is TGTGCCAGCAGTGTGAACAGGGGGTTTAGCTCCTACGAGCAGTACTTC. Translating it yields CASSVNRGFSSYEQYF. The chain couples TRBV6-1 to TRBJ2-7, with TRBD1 matching 8 bases. Trimming took 4 bases from V and 0 from J; bases not matched to a gene: 8. CDR1 and CDR2 from the germline V gene are MNHNS and SASEGT. This CDR3 spans 16 amino acids.

In nucleotides, the CDR3 is TGTGCCAGCAGCCGGCAGACAGGGGGAAACCTCTATGGCTACACCTTC. Protein product: CASSRQTGGNLYGYTF. The gene calls are TRBV4-2 and TRBJ1-2; TRBD1 agrees at 9 bases. Germline V gives CDR1 LGHNA, CDR2 YNFKEQ. Trimming at V came to 4 bases and at J to 4 bases, leaving 10 bases not matched to a gene. The CDR3 extends over 16 amino acids.

The chain is built from TRBV29-1 and TRBJ2-5; 10 nucleotides align to TRBD2. CDR3 length: 13 residues. Germline CDR1 and CDR2: SQVTM and ANQGSEA. Trimming at V came to 7 bases and at J to 5 bases, leaving 7 bases not matched to a gene. The chain's CDR3 is CSAAGGAGETQYF. DNA of the CDR3: TGCAGCGCAGCGGGGGGGGCAGGCGAGACCCAGTACTTC.

A few counts support this clone. The V and J genes are TRBV10-1 and TRBJ1-2; 8 positions agree with TRBD1. The CDR3 extends over 14 amino acids. Germline V CDR1 and CDR2: WNHNN, SYGVQD (reference sequence). The V and J ends lost 7 bases and 2 bases, in that order; junction bases with no gene match: 6. CDR3 sequence reads: CASKGQGVNYGYTF. In DNA form, the CDR3 reads TGCGCCAGCAAAGGACAGGGTGTAAACTATGGCTACACCTTC.

This chain uses TRBV6-5 with TRBJ1-1, with 8 bases fitting TRBD1. This CDR3 is 15 amino acids long. The J segment lost 1 base and the V segment lost 4 bases, leaving 5 bases of the junction unmatched. Germline V gives CDR1 MNHEY, CDR2 SVGAGI. The CDR3 coding sequence is TGTGCCAGCAGTTTCGGACAGGGTGGGAACACTGAAGCTTTCTTT. Amino acid sequence: CASSFGQGGNTEAFF.

This clone has a handful of counts. The chain joins TRBV15 to TRBJ1-3, with TRBD1 matching 11 bases. V shed 1 base and J 0 bases; nucleotides not matched to a gene: 2. This CDR3 has 17 residues. Germline V lookup: CDR1 LNHNV, CDR2 YYDKDF (reference sequence). DNA of the CDR3: TGTGCCACCAGCAGAGGGACAGGGGGCTTCTCTGGAAACACCATATATTTT. This sequence encodes CATSRGTGGFSGNTIYF. Full variable domain (rest looked up from reference TRBV15 and TRBJ1-3): DAMVIQNPRYQVTQFGKPVTLSCSQTLNHNVMYWYQQKSSQAPKLLFHYYDKDFNNEADTPDNFQSRRPNTSFCFLDIRSPGLGDTAMYLCATSRGTGGFSGNTIYFGEGSWLTVV.